This T cell receptor (beta chain) originates from a study of T-cell memory formation after mild COVID-19 (dated by TCRdb to 2020 to 2022). Concerning the study at large: TCR sequence clusters from the two donors were found to be largely donor specific. Longitudinal TCRalpha and TCRbeta repertoire sequencing tracked T-cell clones expanding and contracting after mild COVID-19 in a couple of donors. Two young, previously healthy adult volunteers, one female and one male, were included in the cohort. The full study reports these points: Some responding clones were detected in pre-infection memory, suggesting pre-existing cross-reactive memory T cells joined the SARS-CoV-2 response. SARS-CoV-2 specificity of the second-wave clones peaking on day 37 was not confirmed. Only a couple of mild cases were covered by the study, and larger cohorts that include severe cases with pre-infection samples were considered necessary. Balanced CD4/CD8 phenotypes were observed for clones contracting from day 15 to 85, whereas a bias towards CD4+ was observed for a second wave of clones expanding from day 15 to 37. Contracting CD4+ clones turned up mainly in the CM and EM memory subsets, whereas EMRA was where CD8+ clones were enriched.

Ficoll-Paque density gradient centrifugation was used to isolate PBMCs. About this clonotype: Its antigen target is currently unknown. Per-nucleotide qualities are absent, and no much larger clonotype sits a single base away.

Sequencing took place on an Illumina NovaSeq 6000. cDNA libraries for TCRalpha and TCRbeta were prepared by 5'RACE using constant-segment primers, with sample barcodes and unique molecular identifiers added. RNA was extracted from every sample with Trizol reagent. Amplification of the libraries took two PCR steps, and the second step added a second sample barcode plus Illumina TruSeq adapters. Sequencing of the libraries was done on an Illumina NovaSeq, producing 2 x 150 bp paired-end reads. Concerning the study's data processing: The reads were demultiplexed and collapsed into UMI-guided consensus sequences using migec v1.2.7. Using mixcr v2.1.11, UMI consensuses were aligned to TRA and TRB V and J templates and then assembled into clonotypes. A clonotype was counted as expanded or contracted only if both edgeR and NoisET called the change significant, with noise models trained on biological replicates. edgeR calls used a false discovery rate-adjusted p below 0.01 and a log2 fold-change threshold of 1. As an exploratory analysis of dynamics, max-normalized trajectories of the 1000 most abundant clonotypes were examined with PCA combined with hierarchical clustering. Separately sequenced CD4+ and CD8+ repertoires were used to assign the CD4 or CD8 phenotype of responding clones. The public reads were quality trimmed at Q25 with fastp and then assembled into clones with MiXCR by TCRdb, keeping productive beta chains. Here each entry gathers all rows of one CDR3 protein and keeps the most common genes and DNA. The V and J calls reflect TCRdb's pipeline rather than the authors' work. This sample comprises hundreds of thousands of distinct CDR3 sequences, roughly 13% of them detected only once. In total, the top ten clones hold roughly 20% of the sample.

The V end gives up 3 bases and the J end 3 bases, leaving 11 bases in the junction not matched to a gene. The germline V gene (reference sequence) specifies LNHNV as CDR1 and YYDKDF as CDR2. The CDR3 goes from the cysteine to the phenylalanine over 19 residues. Left in the record is the CDR3 DNA by itself, 57 bases read in frame from the first base. The sequence was obtained from a man between 18 and 29 years old who had mild COVID-19 (a few samples of this study predate the infection). The sample titles of this study are shuffled in the database, so cell type and time point are left out; the donor was told from shared clones. The rearrangement joined TRBV15 to TRBJ1-6, and 10 bases in between align with TRBD1. Sequencing was performed on PBMCs or a T cell subset sorted from them (not recorded which). The CDR3 region reads CATSSDRDRGWNYNSPLHF. At the DNA level, the sequence is TGTGCCACCAGCAGTGACCGGGACAGGGGATGGAACTATAATTCACCCCTCCACTTT.